The T cell receptor (beta chain) under discussion was sequenced for a study of cytomegalovirus exposure and HLA in healthy donors. Study background: For the roughly 370 genotyped donors, around 76% fell within the Caucasian-associated ancestry cluster.

In the PCR, 60 Vbeta and 13 Jbeta primers were used. Sequencing was performed with immunoSEQ multiplex PCR; in TCRdb, only in-frame clones are kept and a portion is missing. The sample yields 100,000 or so clones, 65% to 90% seen once. With regard to this clone: The antigen is not known.

Findings of the study overall: TRBV6-2, TRBV6-3 and other indistinguishable V segments were excluded. Relative to equally common others, HLA-associated TCR beta chains showed greater clonal expansion in a later analysis. CMV serostatus alone was available as immune exposure information.

The CDR3 runs to 13 residues. The germline V gene has CDR1 SGHNT and CDR2 YYREEE (reference sequence). Trimming removed 1 base from V and 3 bases from J, with 8 bases in between. What was sequenced was PBMCs. The chain is built from TRBV5-4 and TRBJ2-7; weak D call: TRBD2 (6 bases). This TCR derives from a man younger than 40 in good health and CMV-seropositive. CDR3 loop: CASSLRGDYEQYF. The CDR3 nucleotides read TGTGCCAGCAGCTTGCGCGGGGACTACGAGCAGTACTTC.